This note documents a single T cell receptor beta chain sequence. Its matching antigen is unknown. Germline CDR1 ENHRY, CDR2 SYGVKD. V was clipped by 4 bases and J by 4 bases; unmatched bases: 7. This CDR3 has 15 amino acids. The protocol was immunoSEQ multiplex PCR, while the TCRdb copy is restricted to in-frame clones and leaves out a portion. The profile shows 88,000 or so clones, roughly nine tenths of them singletons. This record comes from a study of T cell responses to AZD1222 COVID-19 vaccine. General observations from the study: Epitopes outside B.1.351 and B.1.1.7 mutated regions reportedly drew nearly half of spike TCRs. A rise in Spike-specific TCR breadth and depth followed two AZD1222 doses. At study baseline, merely five or six AZD1222 recipients were seropositive.

Whether given at about 4 or about 12 weeks, second doses were pooled. The source of this sequence is an adult who received the AZD1222 COVID-19 vaccine. This chain uses TRBV10-3 with TRBJ1-2; TRBD1 matches at 9 bases. The sample consisted of peripheral blood, taken 28 days after the second AZD1222 dose. The CDR3 sequence is CAISGPGQGSYGYTF. CDR3 DNA sequence: TGTGCCATCAGTGGCCCAGGACAGGGGAGCTATGGCTACACCTTC.